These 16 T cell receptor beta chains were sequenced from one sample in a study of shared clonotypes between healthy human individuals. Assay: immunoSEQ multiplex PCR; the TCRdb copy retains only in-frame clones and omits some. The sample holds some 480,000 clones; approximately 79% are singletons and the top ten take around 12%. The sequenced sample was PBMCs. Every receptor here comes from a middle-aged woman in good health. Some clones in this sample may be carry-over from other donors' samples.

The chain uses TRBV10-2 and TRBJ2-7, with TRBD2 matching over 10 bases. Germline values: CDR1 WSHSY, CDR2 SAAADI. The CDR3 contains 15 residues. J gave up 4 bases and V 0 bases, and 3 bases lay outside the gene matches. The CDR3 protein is CASSESWGLAYEQYF. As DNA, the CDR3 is TGCGCCAGCAGTGAGTCGTGGGGACTAGCGTACGAGCAGTACTTC.

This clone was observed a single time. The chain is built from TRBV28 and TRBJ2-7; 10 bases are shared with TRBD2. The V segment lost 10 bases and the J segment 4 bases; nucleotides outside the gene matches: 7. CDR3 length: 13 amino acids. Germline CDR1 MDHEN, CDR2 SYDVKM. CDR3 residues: CATSTSGLYEQYF. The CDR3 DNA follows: TGTGCCACCTCGACTAGCGGGTTGTACGAGCAGTACTTC.

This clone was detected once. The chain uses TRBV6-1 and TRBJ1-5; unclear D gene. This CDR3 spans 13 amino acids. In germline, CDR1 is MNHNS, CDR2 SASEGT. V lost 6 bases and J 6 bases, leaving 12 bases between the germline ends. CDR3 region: CASSQSLGQPQHF. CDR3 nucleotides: TGTGCCAGCAGCCAGTCTCTTGGTCAGCCCCAGCATTTT.

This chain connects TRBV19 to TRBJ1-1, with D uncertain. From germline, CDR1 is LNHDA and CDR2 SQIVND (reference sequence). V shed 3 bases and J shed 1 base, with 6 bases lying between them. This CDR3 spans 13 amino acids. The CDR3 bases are TGTGCCAGTAGTATTTGGCAGAACACTGAAGCTTTCTTT. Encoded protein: CASSIWQNTEAFF.

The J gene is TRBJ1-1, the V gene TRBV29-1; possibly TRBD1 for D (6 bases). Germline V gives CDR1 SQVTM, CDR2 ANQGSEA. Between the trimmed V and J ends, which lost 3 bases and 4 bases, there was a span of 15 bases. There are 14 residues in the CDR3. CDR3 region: CSVDFRGTGTEAFF. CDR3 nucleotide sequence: TGCAGCGTTGATTTCAGGGGAACCGGCACTGAAGCTTTCTTT.

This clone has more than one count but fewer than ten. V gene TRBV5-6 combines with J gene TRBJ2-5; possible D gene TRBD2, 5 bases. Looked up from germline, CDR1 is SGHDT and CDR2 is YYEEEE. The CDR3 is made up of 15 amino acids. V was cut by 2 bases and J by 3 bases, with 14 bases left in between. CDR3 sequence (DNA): TGTGCCAGCAGCTTCGGGGAGTGGGTAGAAGAGACCCAGTACTTC. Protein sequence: CASSFGEWVEETQYF. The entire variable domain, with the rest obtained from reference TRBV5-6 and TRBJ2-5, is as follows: DAGVTQSPTHLIKTRGQQVTLRCSPKSGHDTVSWYQQALGQGPQFIFQYYEEEERQRGNFPDRFSGHQFPNYSSELNVNALLLGDSALYLCASSFGEWVEETQYFGPGTRLLVL.

The CDR3 DNA reads as TGTGCCAGCAGTACAACAGGTTACACAGATACGCAGTATTTT. It specifies CASSTTGYTDTQYF. The chain links TRBV27 to TRBJ2-3; TRBD1 is a possible D gene (5 bases). The germline gives CDR1 MNHEY, CDR2 SMNVEV (reference sequence). There are 14 residues in the CDR3. With 5 bases removed from V and 2 bases from J, the gap between germline ends came to 11 bases.

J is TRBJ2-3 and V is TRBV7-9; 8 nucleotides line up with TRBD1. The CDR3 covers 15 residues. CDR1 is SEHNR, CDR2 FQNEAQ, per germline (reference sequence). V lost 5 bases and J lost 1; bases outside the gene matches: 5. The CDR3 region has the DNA TGTGCCAGCAGCAAGGACAGGGCGGGCACAGATACGCAGTATTTT. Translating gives CASSKDRAGTDTQYF.

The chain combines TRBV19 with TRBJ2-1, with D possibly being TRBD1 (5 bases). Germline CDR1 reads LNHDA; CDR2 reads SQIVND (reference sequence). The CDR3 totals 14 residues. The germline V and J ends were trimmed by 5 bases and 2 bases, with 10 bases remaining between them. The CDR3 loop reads CASSGQGAYNEQFF. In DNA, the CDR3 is TGTGCCAGTAGTGGCCAGGGCGCCTACAATGAGCAGTTCTTC.

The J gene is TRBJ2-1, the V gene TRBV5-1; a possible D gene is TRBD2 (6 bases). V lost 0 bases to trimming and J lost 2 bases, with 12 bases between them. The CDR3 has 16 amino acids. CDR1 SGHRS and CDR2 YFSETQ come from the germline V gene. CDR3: CASSLDTGVAYNEQFF. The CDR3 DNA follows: TGCGCCAGCAGCTTGGATACGGGAGTGGCCTACAATGAGCAGTTCTTC.

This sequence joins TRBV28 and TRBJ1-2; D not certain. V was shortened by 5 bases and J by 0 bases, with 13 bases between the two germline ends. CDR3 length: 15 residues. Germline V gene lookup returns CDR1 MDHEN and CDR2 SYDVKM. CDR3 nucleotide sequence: TGTGCCAGCAGTACTAACTCAGTACCTAACTATGGCTACACCTTC. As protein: CASSTNSVPNYGYTF.

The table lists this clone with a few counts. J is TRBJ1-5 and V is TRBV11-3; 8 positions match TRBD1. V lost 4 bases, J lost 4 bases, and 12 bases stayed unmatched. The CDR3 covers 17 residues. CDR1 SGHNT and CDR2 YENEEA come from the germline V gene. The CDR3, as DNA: TGTGCCAGCAGCTCGGCGGACAGGGAACCCCATAATCAGCCCCAGCATTTT. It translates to CASSSADREPHNQPQHF.

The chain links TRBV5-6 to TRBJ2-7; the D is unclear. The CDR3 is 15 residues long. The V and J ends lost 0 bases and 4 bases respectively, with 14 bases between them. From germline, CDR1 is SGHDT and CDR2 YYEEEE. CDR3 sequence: CASSLAYLGLYEQYF. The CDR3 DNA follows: TGTGCCAGCAGCTTGGCCTATCTGGGCCTGTACGAGCAGTACTTC.

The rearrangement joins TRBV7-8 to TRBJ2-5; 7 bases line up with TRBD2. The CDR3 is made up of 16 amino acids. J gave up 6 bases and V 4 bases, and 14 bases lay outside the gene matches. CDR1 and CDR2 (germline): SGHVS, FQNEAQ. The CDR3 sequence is CASSSLRSGVGQTQYF. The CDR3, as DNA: TGTGCCAGCAGCTCCCTGAGAAGCGGGGTGGGGCAGACCCAGTACTTC.

The CDR3: CASSPDSRPYEQYF. CDR3 nucleotides: TGTGCCAGCAGTCCGGACAGCCGCCCCTACGAGCAGTACTTC. The chain uses TRBV2 and TRBJ2-7; tentative D call: TRBD1 (6 bases). Trimming cost V 5 bases and J 2 bases, with 13 bases left between them. This CDR3 is 14 amino acids long. Germline CDR1 is SNHLY and CDR2 is FYNNEI.

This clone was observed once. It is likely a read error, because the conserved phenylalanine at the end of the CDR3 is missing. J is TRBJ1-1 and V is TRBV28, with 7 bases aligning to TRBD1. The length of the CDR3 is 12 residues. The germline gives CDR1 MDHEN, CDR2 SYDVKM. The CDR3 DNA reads TGTACCAGCAGTAAGGGACAGTCTGAAGCTTTCCTT. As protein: CTSSKGQSEAFL.